The TCR beta chain under discussion was sequenced for a study of human T cells and chemical hapten exposure. Study at large: Upper-back patch tests with 0.01% DPC were read at 6 days. Findings and limits, study-wide: TCRs exceeding 1 in 1000 frequency stayed unchanged with DPC sensitization.

Time point reported: pre-sensitization, week 0. Treatment reported: therapeutic diphenylcyclopropenone sensitization with weekly scalp DPC. The study extracted total RNA from unfractionated whole blood. Every donor had alopecia and was 18 to 70 years old; all were suitable for DPC. TCRdb passed the RACE reads through MiXCR, listing each CDR3 protein once. The sample comprises 56,000 or so distinct CDR3 sequences, roughly 9% of which are singletons, and 8.5% to 10% rests with the top ten. Trimming took 0 bases from V and 7 from J, leaving 13 bases between them. CDR3 length: 16 amino acids. Looked up from germline, CDR1 is LGHDT and CDR2 is YNNKEL (reference sequence). As regards this clonotype: Its antigen is currently unknown.

This chain connects TRBV3-1 to TRBJ1-6; the D gene is possibly TRBD1 (6 bases). The TCR originated in a woman in her thirties with alopecia areata. Some clones in this sample may be carry-over from other donors' samples. Sequences were derived from whole blood, sampled in connection with sensitization to the hapten diphenylcyclopropenone (DPC). CDR3 in DNA: TGTGCCAGCAGCCAAGATGGGACACTCGCCAATTCACCCCTCCACTTT. Amino acids: CASSQDGTLANSPLHF. Full variable domain (outside the CDR3, taken from reference TRBV3-1 and TRBJ1-6): DTAVSQTPKYLVTQMGNDKSIKCEQNLGHDTMYWYKQDSKKFLKIMFSYNNKELIINETVPNRFSPKSPDKAHLNLHINSLELGDSAVYFCASSQDGTLANSPLHFGNGTRLTVT.